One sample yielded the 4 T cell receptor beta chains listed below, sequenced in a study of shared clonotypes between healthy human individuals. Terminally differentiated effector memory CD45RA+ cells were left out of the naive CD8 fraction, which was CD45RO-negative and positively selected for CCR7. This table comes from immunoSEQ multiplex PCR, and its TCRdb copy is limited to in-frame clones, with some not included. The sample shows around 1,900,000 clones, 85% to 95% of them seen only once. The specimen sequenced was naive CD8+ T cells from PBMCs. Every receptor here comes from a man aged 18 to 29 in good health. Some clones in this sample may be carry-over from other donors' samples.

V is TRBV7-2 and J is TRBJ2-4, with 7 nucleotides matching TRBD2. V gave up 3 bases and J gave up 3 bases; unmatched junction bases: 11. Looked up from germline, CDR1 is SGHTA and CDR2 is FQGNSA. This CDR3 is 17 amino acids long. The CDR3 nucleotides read TGTGCCAGCAGCTTGGGGGAGGGAGCGTACGGCAAAAACATTCAGTACTTC. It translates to CASSLGEGAYGKNIQYF.

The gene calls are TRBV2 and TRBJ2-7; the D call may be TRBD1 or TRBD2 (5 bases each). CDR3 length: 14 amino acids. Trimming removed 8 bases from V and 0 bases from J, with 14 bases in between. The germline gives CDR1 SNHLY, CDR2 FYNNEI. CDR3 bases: TGTGCCAGCGGACCGGGACGGGTCTCCTACGAGCAGTACTTC. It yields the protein CASGPGRVSYEQYF.

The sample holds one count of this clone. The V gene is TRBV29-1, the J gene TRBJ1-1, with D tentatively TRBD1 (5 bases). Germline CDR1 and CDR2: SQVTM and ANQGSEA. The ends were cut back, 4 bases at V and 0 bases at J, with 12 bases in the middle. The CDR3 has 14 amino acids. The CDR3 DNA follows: TGCAGCGTTGTCCTTCCGGGGGTGAACACTGAAGCTTTCTTT. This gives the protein CSVVLPGVNTEAFF.

CDR3: CASSVGGTGVDEQYF. In DNA, the CDR3 is TGTGCCAGCAGCGTAGGCGGGACAGGGGTGGACGAGCAGTACTTC. The chain couples TRBV9 to TRBJ2-7; 10 bases fit TRBD1. CDR3 size: 15 residues. Germline CDR1 SGDLS, CDR2 YYNGEE. V lost 0 bases and J lost 5; bases outside the gene matches: 5.